The clone carrying this T cell receptor beta chain was seen a handful of times. The CDR3 runs to 13 residues. Germline CDR1 is SGHTA and CDR2 is FQGNSA. Trimming left V 7 bases short and J 5 bases short, with 13 bases between. MiXCR, run by TCRdb on the 5' RACE reads, gives a single entry per CDR3 protein. Of fewer than 120,000 distinct CDR3 sequences in the sample, over 9.5% were seen once. The sample is drawn from a study of early T cells in non-severe SARS-CoV-2 infection. The sequence came from an adult who was a healthcare worker with PCR-confirmed SARS-CoV-2 infection or an uninfected control (not recorded which). This chain joins TRBV7-2 and TRBJ2-3; D unresolved. The input for sequencing was whole blood, taken at baseline. CDR3 residues: CASTPPAVDTQYF. The DNA of the CDR3 is TGTGCCAGCACCCCCCCGGCGGTAGATACGCAGTATTTT.